The 5 T cell receptor beta chains below were found in one sample sequenced in a study of blood T cell repertoires in COVID-19. The protocol was immunoSEQ multiplex PCR, while the TCRdb copy is restricted to in-frame clones and leaves out a portion. The sample has 130,000 to 150,000 clones, 84% seen once. Material for sequencing was PBMCs or T cells enriched from blood (not recorded which). The receptors were sampled from a woman in her forties or fifties who had been exposed to COVID-19.

The chain joins TRBV5-4 to TRBJ1-1, with D tentatively TRBD1 (5 bases). Between the trimmed V and J ends, which lost 6 bases and 6 bases, there was a span of 18 bases. Germline V gene data show CDR1 as SGHNT and CDR2 as YYREEE (reference sequence). The CDR3 runs to 14 residues. Here the CDR3 reads CASTSQRGPAEAFF. CDR3 in DNA: TGTGCCAGCACCTCACAGCGGGGACCGGCTGAAGCTTTCTTT.

The chain combines TRBV19 with TRBJ2-1, with D tentatively TRBD2 (6 bases). The CDR3 is 17 residues long. Between the trimmed V and J ends, which lost 1 base and 0 bases, there was a span of 13 bases. Germline V gene data show CDR1 as LNHDA and CDR2 as SQIVND (reference sequence). In nucleotides, the CDR3 is TGTGCCAGTAGTATAGGAAATAGCGGCAGCTCCTACAATGAGCAGTTCTTC. This sequence encodes CASSIGNSGSSYNEQFF.

CDR3 bases: TGTGCCTGGAGTCTTTACGGGACTGCAAGTTCCTACAATGAGCAGTTCTTC. The encoded protein is CAWSLYGTASSYNEQFF. The chain uses TRBV30 and TRBJ2-1, with a possible D match to TRBD2 (6 bases). Germline V gene data show CDR1 as GTSNPN and CDR2 as SVGIG (reference sequence). V was pared by 2 bases and J by 1 base, with 18 bases between. CDR3 size: 17 residues.

This clone appeared a few times. The chain recombines TRBV4-2 with TRBJ1-1, with D possibly being TRBD1 (5 bases). There are 15 residues in the CDR3. In germline, CDR1 is LGHNA, CDR2 YNFKEQ. With 1 base removed from V and 2 bases from J, the gap between germline ends came to 11 bases. The CDR3 is CASSQGNRINTEAFF. The DNA for the CDR3 is TGTGCCAGCAGCCAAGGGAACAGGATTAACACTGAAGCTTTCTTT.

This clone was seen only once. The rearrangement uses TRBV19 and TRBJ2-2, with D perhaps TRBD2 (5 bases). Germline V lookup: CDR1 LNHDA, CDR2 SQIVND (reference sequence). V lost 3 bases to trimming and J lost 7 bases, with 18 bases between them. The CDR3 spans 16 residues. CDR3 in DNA: TGTGCCAGTAGTATGCGTGGAGGAAAAGGGAGCGGGGAGCTGTTTTTT. Its protein product is CASSMRGGKGSGELFF.